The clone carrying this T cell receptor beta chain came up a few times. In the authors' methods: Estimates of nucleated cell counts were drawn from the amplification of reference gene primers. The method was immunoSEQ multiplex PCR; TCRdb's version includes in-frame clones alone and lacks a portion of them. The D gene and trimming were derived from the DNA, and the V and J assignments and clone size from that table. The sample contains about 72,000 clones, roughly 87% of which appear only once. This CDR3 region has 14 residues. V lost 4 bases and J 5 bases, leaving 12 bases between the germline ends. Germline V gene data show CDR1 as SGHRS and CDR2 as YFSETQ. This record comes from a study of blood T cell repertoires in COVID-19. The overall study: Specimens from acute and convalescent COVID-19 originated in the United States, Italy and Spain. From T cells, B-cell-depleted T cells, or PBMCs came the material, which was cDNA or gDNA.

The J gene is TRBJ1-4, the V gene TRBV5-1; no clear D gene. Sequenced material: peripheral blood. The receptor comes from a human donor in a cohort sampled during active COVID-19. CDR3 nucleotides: TGCGCCAGCAGCCCCCGAGGAGGGAATGAAAAACTGTTTTTT. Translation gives CASSPRGGNEKLFF.